These 3 T cell receptor beta chains were all obtained from the same sample, sequenced in a study of CD8 T cells in Susac syndrome. The authors reverse transcribed roughly 0.5 to 1 ug RNA with random hexamers. TCRdb analysed the immunoSEQ multiplex PCR reads with MiXCR anew, one entry per CDR3 protein. The sample yields hundreds of thousands of distinct CDR3 sequences, about 85% seen once. Sequencing was done on a sample of CD8+ T cells from PBMCs. The receptors stem from a human donor with multiple sclerosis.

J is TRBJ2-3 and V is TRBV27; a weak D match, TRBD2 (6 bases). Per the germline V gene, CDR1 is MNHEY and CDR2 is SMNVEV (reference sequence). The CDR3 consists of 18 residues. V lost 0 bases, J lost 2 bases, and 18 bases lay in between. For the CDR3, the DNA is TGTGCCAGCAGTTTATCCGCTGTGCGGCGGGGTTCCACAGATACGCAGTATTTT. Amino acid sequence: CASSLSAVRRGSTDTQYF.

In DNA, the CDR3 is TGTGCCAGCAGTCTCAAACCAGGGGGCTGGGACGGCTACACCTTC. Its translation is CASSLKPGGWDGYTF. This chain joins TRBV7-3 and TRBJ1-2, with 8 nucleotides matching TRBD1. The V segment lost 6 bases and the J segment 8 bases; nucleotides outside the gene matches: 14. This CDR3 is 15 amino acids long. Looked up from germline, CDR1 is SGHTA and CDR2 is FQGTGA.

The V and J genes are TRBV9 and TRBJ2-7; unclear D gene. The V end was cut by 0 bases, the J end by 2 bases, with 18 bases between. This CDR3 is 17 amino acids long. Germline CDR1 and CDR2: SGDLS and YYNGEE. The CDR3: CASSVGHPKGSAYEQYF. DNA for the CDR3: TGTGCCAGCAGCGTAGGCCACCCCAAGGGTTCTGCCTACGAGCAGTACTTC.